This T cell receptor beta chain was sequenced in a study of blood T cells in healthy people across ages. All donors came from Russia, were Caucasian and healthy, and spanned ages roughly 6 to 95. This clonotype was seen more than once but under ten times. Antigen unknown. A sample-barcoded 5' primer and a J-beta primer mix were used in a second PCR of roughly 6 to 11 cycles. Every individual sample yielded 2.5 million or more paired-end reads (each containing CDR3). From the 5' RACE reads, TCRdb called clonotypes with MiXCR, one entry per CDR3 protein. In the table there are approximately 770,000 distinct CDR3 sequences, roughly 50% of which are singletons. Germline CDR1 is MGHDK and CDR2 is SYGVNS. This CDR3 has 14 amino acids. Trimming took 3 bases from V and 5 from J; bases not matched to a gene: 6. Study findings and constraints: Higher naive T cell percentage went strongly together with higher TCR beta diversity. Long-lived donors exceeded aged donors in naive CD4+ cells and diversity.

The receptor comes from a man between 25 and 39 years old in good health. V and J are TRBV25-1 and TRBJ2-5, with 7 bases lining up with TRBD1. Specimen: blood. The CDR3 DNA is TGTGCCAGCAGTGATCGAGGGGGCCGGGAGACCCAGTACTTC. Translated: CASSDRGGRETQYF.